A selection of T cell receptor beta chains follows, all from one sample in a study of cytomegalovirus exposure and HLA in healthy donors. Measured with immunoSEQ multiplex PCR; TCRdb has only the in-frame clones, and not every one. The table records fewer than 130,000 clones, about 73% of them present only once. Sample: PBMCs. The receptors come from a woman aged 30 to 39 in good health and CMV-seronegative. CDR3s leave out the opening cysteine and the closing phenylalanine or tryptophan. The listing skips clone size in some rows; elsewhere it reads once, few, many or a size class.

>NA|NA|TRBV30
AWRGAGELHEQY
>TRBJ2-5|NA|TRBV30
AWSPPGYETQY
>TRBJ2-7|NA|TRBV20-1
SARLVSEQY
>TRBJ1-1|NA|TRBV7-2
ASSFSTGPEAF
>TRBJ2-2|NA|TRBV6-1
ASSELIWGVGELF
>TRBJ1-5|NA|TRBV6-6
ASILHGQGQPQH
>TRBJ2-5|NA|TRBV20-1
SASRGTQY
>TRBJ1-1|NA|TRBV27
ASSFSQFTEAF
>TRBJ2-5|NA|TRBV7-8
ASSYNRGVGETQY
>TRBJ1-5|NA|TRBV6-5
ASSRDRGNQPQH
>TRBJ1-1|NA|TRBV28
ASELYRGDTEAF
>TRBJ2-5|few|TRBV4-2
ASSQDREGQETQY
>TRBJ2-7|NA|TRBV7-9
ASSSQGANEQY
>TRBJ1-1|NA|TRBV10-3
AISERTGETEAF
>TRBJ2-1|NA|TRBV2
ASSWTPSQGQF
>TRBJ1-4|NA|TRBV7-9
ASSSRTVSNEKLF
>TRBJ1-2|NA|TRBV27
ASSSRQGVYGYT
>TRBJ2-7|NA|TRBV9
ASSTGFGSYEQY
>TRBJ1-1|NA|TRBV5-1
ASSLRGNTEAF
>TRBJ2-1|NA|TRBV5-1
ASSPETDRHEQF
>TRBJ2-1|NA|TRBV29-1
SVGVGQGLWDEQF
>TRBJ2-7|NA|TRBV2
ASRPLAYEQY